One sample yielded the 18 T cell receptor beta chains listed below, sequenced in a study of T cells in Graves' hyperthyroidism and ophthalmopathy. TCR beta CDR3 sequences were amplified from RNA transcripts. The HTBI primer set drove a first-round RT-PCR of the TCR CDR3. In TCRdb, the multiplex PCR reads were re-called with MiXCR into one record per CDR3 protein. The sample contains roughly 700,000 distinct CDR3 sequences, under 45% of which appear only once. The sample comprised blood. Receptors were obtained from a woman in her thirties or forties with Graves' hyperthyroidism.

This chain joins TRBV10-1 and TRBJ2-3; no clear D gene. Germline values: CDR1 WNHNN, CDR2 SYGVQD (reference sequence). The CDR3 runs 17 residues. The germline V and J ends were trimmed by 2 bases and 6 bases, with 21 bases remaining between them. In DNA form, the CDR3 reads TGCGCCAGCAGTGAGATGGCTGGGGTGAAAGGGTTTGATACGCAGTATTTT. This translates into CASSEMAGVKGFDTQYF.

This clonotype has a count of ten or more. The chain recombines TRBV24-1 with TRBJ1-2; unclear D gene. Germline V CDR1 and CDR2: KGHDR, SFDVKD. Trimming cost V 5 bases and J 5 bases, with 17 bases left between them. The CDR3 has 15 amino acids. As DNA, the CDR3 is TGTGCCACCAGTGGGTCCTTCTTGGAATATTATGGCTACACCTTC. This sequence encodes CATSGSFLEYYGYTF.

This clonotype has more than one count but fewer than ten. This sequence joins TRBV10-3 and TRBJ2-7; D might be TRBD1 or TRBD2, each matching 5 bases. Germline assignment: CDR1 ENHRY and CDR2 SYGVKD. This CDR3 spans 13 amino acids. The V and J ends lost 4 bases and 4 bases respectively, with 11 bases between them. The CDR3 protein is CAISAGQGYEQYF. The CDR3 DNA sequence: TGTGCCATCAGTGCGGGGCAGGGTTACGAGCAGTACTTC.

This clonotype has just one count. The V call is TRBV6-1, the J call TRBJ2-2; possible D gene TRBD2, 5 bases. The CDR3 consists of 14 residues. Germline V gene sequence: CDR1 MNHNS, CDR2 SASEGT. Trimming cost V 8 bases and J 4 bases, with 14 bases left between them. CDR3: CASWMDFPTGELFF. CDR3 DNA: TGTGCCAGCTGGATGGACTTTCCCACCGGGGAGCTGTTTTTT.

The chain couples TRBV7-2 to TRBJ2-7; D is uncertain. The assigned J gene may be wrong: the sequence end matches TRBJ2-4 better. The germline CDR1 and CDR2 sequences are SGHTA and FQGNSA. There are 17 residues in the CDR3. CDR3 amino acids: CASSLETSISAKNIQYF. The DNA for the CDR3 is TGTGCCAGCAGCTTAGAGACATCGATATCAGCCAAAAACATTCAGTACTTC.

The rearrangement uses TRBV29-1 and TRBJ1-1; D not resolved. The germline V gene encodes CDR1 SQVTM and CDR2 ANQGSEA. There are 15 residues in the CDR3. Trimming shortened V by 3 bases and J by 3 bases, and 17 bases separated the two germline ends. In nucleotides, the CDR3 is TGCAGCGTTGAGAAGAACGGCCCCGGGGACACTGAAGCTTTCTTT. Translation: CSVEKNGPGDTEAFF.

V usage is TRBV7-6 and J usage is TRBJ2-7; the D gene is possibly TRBD1 (5 bases). CDR1 is SGHVS and CDR2 is FNYEAQ in the germline V gene. The germline V and J ends were trimmed by 2 bases and 2 bases, with 13 bases remaining between them. The CDR3 totals 15 residues. Written as DNA, the CDR3 is TGTGCCAGCAGCTTAAACGCAGGGTCGGCCTACGAGCAGTACTTC. Encoded protein: CASSLNAGSAYEQYF. The variable domain in full, completed from reference TRBV7-6 and TRBJ2-7, reads GAGVSQSPRYKVTKRGQDVALRCDPISGHVSLYWYRQALGQGPEFLTYFNYEAQQDKSGLPNDRFSAERPEGSISTLTIQRTEQRDSAMYRCASSLNAGSAYEQYFGPGTRLTVT.

The chain employs TRBV20-1 and TRBJ2-7, with 9 bases identical to TRBD2. With 0 bases clipped from V and 3 bases from J, the junction kept 6 bases outside the gene matches. Looked up from germline, CDR1 is DFQATT and CDR2 is SNEGSKA (reference sequence). The CDR3 extends over 15 amino acids. The CDR3 reads CSARDWSSGNYEQYF. The CDR3 bases are TGCAGTGCTAGAGATTGGTCTAGCGGGAACTACGAGCAGTACTTC.

This rearrangement joins TRBV20-1 to TRBJ2-7; 14 bases match TRBD2. The closer fit of TRBJ2-1 to the DNA end suggests the J call may be wrong. Germline CDR1 reads DFQATT; CDR2 reads SNEGSKA (reference sequence). CDR3 length: 16 amino acids. The CDR3 region is CSALGLAGAGYNEQFF. The CDR3 DNA is TGCAGTGCTCTGGGACTAGCGGGAGCTGGTTACAATGAGCAGTTCTTC.

This chain uses TRBV24-1 with TRBJ2-3; unclear D gene. Deletions cut 2 bases from V and 1 base from J, with 6 bases between. Germline V gene data show CDR1 as KGHDR and CDR2 as SFDVKD. The CDR3 spans 14 residues. The CDR3 here is CATSDWTGTDTQYF. CDR3 DNA: TGTGCCACCAGTGATTGGACGGGCACAGATACGCAGTATTTT.

This clonotype was observed a handful of times. The chain uses TRBV12-1 and TRBJ1-4. TRBV12-1 is marked as a pseudogene. The CDR3 loop spans 14 amino acids. The CDR3 protein is CASSYETPNEKLFF. The CDR3 DNA follows: TGTGCCAGCAGCTATGAAACCCCTAATGAAAAACTGTTTTTT.

This clonotype was observed a few times. The genes are TRBV10-1 and TRBJ1-2; 9 positions match TRBD1. The CDR3 covers 16 residues. The germline V gene has CDR1 WNHNN and CDR2 SYGVQD (reference sequence). Trimming at V came to 5 bases and at J to 2 bases, leaving 9 bases not matched to a gene. Here the CDR3 reads CASSKNSGTGNYGYTF. DNA of the CDR3: TGCGCCAGCAGTAAAAATTCCGGGACAGGGAACTATGGCTACACCTTC.

V gene TRBV19 combines with J gene TRBJ2-2; 10 bases are a match to TRBD1. The V and J ends lost 6 bases and 5 bases, in that order; junction bases with no gene match: 9. The germline CDR1 and CDR2 sequences are LNHDA and SQIVND (reference sequence). The CDR3 consists of 16 residues. CDR3 in amino acids: CASRPRDRGRTGELFF. The CDR3 DNA is TGTGCCAGTAGACCCCGGGACAGGGGAAGAACCGGGGAGCTGTTTTTT.

Of note for this clonotype: This sequence may be a read error, since a much larger clone differs from it by one base. The chain carries TRBV7-2 and TRBJ1-2; 7 nucleotides line up with TRBD1. The CDR3 consists of 14 residues. Losses at the gene ends were 7 bases for V and 3 bases for J; bases not matched to a gene: 8. Germline CDR1 and CDR2: SGHTA and FQGNSA. The CDR3 protein is CASNPYRGDYGYTF. The CDR3 DNA reads as TGTGCCAGCAACCCCTACAGGGGTGACTATGGCTACACCTTC.

This rearrangement joins TRBV25-1 to TRBJ2-7; D not certain. V was shortened by 4 bases and J by 5 bases, with 12 bases between the two germline ends. Germline assignment: CDR1 MGHDK and CDR2 SYGVNS. This CDR3 is 13 amino acids long. CDR3 sequence reads: CASSAERKDEQYF. The DNA of the CDR3 is TGTGCCAGCAGTGCCGAGAGGAAGGACGAGCAGTACTTC.

This clonotype was picked up a small number of times. V is TRBV5-6 and J is TRBJ2-5, with D unresolved. The CDR3 consists of 15 residues. Trimming removed 5 bases at V and 2 bases at J, with 16 bases between. Germline loops: CDR1 SGHDT, CDR2 YYEEEE. The chain's CDR3 is CASSLIVYNQETQYF. In DNA form, the CDR3 reads TGTGCCAGCAGTCTTATTGTGTACAATCAAGAGACCCAGTACTTC.

The chain carries TRBV4-3 and TRBJ2-7; unclear D gene. Germline V gene sequence: CDR1 LGHNA, CDR2 YSLEER. V shed 0 bases and J shed 0 bases, with 12 bases lying between them. CDR3 length equals 16 residues. DNA of the CDR3: TGCGCCAGCAGCCAAGAGTTGGGCAGCACCTCCTACGAGCAGTACTTC. It translates to CASSQELGSTSYEQYF.

Comments on this clonotype: This could be a read error, since a much larger clone is one nucleotide away. The chain couples TRBV20-1 to TRBJ1-5; D is uncertain. Per the germline V gene, CDR1 is DFQATT and CDR2 is SNEGSKA (reference sequence). There are 12 residues in the CDR3. The CDR3 nucleotides are TGCAGTGCTGGAGATCACGGACAGCCCCAGCATTTT. It codes for CSAGDHGQPQHF.